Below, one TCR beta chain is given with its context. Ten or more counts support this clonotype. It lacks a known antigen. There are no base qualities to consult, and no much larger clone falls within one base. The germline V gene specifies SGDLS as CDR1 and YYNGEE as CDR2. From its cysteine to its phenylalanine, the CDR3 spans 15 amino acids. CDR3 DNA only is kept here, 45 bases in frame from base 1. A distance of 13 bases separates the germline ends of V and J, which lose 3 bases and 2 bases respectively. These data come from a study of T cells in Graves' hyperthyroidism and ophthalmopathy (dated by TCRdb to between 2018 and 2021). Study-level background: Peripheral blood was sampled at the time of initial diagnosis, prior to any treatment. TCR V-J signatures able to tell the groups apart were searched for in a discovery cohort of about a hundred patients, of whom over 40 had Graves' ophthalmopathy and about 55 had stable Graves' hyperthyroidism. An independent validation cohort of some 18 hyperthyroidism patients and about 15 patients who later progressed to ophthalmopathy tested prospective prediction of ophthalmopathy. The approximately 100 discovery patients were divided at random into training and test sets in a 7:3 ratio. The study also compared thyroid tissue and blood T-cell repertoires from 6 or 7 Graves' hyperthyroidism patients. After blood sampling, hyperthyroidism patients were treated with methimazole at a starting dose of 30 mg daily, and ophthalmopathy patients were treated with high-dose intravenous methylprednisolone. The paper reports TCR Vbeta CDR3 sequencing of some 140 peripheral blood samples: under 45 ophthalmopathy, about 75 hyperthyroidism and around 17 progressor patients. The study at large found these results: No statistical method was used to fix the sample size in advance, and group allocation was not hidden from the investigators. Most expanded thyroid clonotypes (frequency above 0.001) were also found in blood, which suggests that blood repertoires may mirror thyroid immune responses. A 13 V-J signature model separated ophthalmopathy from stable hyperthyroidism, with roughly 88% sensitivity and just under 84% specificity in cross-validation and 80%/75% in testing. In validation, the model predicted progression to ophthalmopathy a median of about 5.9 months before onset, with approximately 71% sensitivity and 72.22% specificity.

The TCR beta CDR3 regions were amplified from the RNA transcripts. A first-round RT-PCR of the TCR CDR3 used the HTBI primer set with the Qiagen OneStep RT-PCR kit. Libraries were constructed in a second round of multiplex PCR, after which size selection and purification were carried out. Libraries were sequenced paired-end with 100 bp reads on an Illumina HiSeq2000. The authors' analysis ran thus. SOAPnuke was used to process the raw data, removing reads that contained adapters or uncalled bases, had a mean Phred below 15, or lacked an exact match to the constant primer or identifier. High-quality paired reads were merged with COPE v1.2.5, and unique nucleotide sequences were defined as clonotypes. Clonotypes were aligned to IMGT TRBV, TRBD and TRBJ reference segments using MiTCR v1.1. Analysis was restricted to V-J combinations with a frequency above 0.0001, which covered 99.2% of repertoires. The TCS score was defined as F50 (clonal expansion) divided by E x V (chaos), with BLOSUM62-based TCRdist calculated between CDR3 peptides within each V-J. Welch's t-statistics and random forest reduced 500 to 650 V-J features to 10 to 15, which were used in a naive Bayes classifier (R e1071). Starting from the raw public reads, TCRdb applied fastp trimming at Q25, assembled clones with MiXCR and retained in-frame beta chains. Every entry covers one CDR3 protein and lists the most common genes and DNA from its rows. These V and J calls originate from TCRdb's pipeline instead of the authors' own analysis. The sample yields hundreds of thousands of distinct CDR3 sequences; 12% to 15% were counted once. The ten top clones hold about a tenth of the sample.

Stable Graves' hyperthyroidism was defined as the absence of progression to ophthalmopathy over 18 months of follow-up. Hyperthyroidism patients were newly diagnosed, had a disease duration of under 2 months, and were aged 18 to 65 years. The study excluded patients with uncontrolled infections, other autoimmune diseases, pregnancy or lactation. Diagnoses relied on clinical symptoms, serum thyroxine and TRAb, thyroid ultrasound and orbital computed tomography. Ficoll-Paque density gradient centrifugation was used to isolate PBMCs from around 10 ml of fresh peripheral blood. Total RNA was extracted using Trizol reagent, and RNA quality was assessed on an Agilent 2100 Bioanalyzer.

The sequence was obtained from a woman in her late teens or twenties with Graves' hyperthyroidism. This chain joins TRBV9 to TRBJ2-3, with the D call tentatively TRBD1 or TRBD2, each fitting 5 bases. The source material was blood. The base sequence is TGTGCCAGCAGCGACTCCGGGGCTTACACAGATACGCAGTATTTT. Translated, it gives CASSDSGAYTDTQYF.